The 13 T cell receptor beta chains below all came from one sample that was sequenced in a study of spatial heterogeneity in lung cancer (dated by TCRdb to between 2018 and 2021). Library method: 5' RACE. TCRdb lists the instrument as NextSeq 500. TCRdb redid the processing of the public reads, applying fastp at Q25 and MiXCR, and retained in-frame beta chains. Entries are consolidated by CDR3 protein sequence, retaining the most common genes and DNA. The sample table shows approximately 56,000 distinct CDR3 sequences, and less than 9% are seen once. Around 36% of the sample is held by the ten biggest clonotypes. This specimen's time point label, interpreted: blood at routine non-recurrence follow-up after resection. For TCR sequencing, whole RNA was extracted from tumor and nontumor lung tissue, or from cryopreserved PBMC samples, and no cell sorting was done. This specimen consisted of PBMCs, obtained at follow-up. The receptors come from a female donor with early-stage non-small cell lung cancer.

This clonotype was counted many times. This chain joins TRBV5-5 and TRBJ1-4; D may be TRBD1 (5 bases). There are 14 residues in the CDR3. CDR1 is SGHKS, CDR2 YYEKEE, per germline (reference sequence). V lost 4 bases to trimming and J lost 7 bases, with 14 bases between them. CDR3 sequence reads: CASSVRDEGEKLFF. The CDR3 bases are TGTGCCAGCAGCGTCAGGGACGAGGGTGAAAAACTGTTTTTT.

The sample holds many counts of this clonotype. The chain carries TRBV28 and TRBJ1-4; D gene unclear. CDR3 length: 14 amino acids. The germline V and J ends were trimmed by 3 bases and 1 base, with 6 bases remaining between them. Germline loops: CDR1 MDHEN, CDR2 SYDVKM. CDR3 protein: CASSFRLTNEKLFF. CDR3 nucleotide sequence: TGTGCCAGCAGTTTCAGGTTAACTAATGAAAAACTGTTTTTT.

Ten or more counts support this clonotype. CDR3 sequence (DNA): TGCGCCAGCAGCTTGTCCCAGGCGGGAGCTGGGGCCAACGTCCTGACTTTC. Its protein is CASSLSQAGAGANVLTF. This chain joins TRBV5-1 and TRBJ2-6, with TRBD2 matching 7 bases. From germline, CDR1 is SGHRS and CDR2 YFSETQ. The CDR3 runs 17 residues. V gave up 1 base and J gave up 2 bases; unmatched junction bases: 6.

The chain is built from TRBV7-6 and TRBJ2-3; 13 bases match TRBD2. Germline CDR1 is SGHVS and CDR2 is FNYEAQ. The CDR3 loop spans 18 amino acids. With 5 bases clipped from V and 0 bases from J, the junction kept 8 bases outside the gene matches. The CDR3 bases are TGTGCCAGCAGCAGTCCGGGACTAGCGGGGACCAGCACAGATACGCAGTATTTT. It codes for CASSSPGLAGTSTDTQYF.

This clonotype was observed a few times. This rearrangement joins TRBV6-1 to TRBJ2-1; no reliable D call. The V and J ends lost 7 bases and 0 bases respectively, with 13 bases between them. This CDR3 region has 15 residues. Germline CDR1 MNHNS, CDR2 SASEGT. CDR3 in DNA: TGTGCCAGCAAGGGCCCGGCGAGCTCCTACAATGAGCAGTTCTTC. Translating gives CASKGPASSYNEQFF.

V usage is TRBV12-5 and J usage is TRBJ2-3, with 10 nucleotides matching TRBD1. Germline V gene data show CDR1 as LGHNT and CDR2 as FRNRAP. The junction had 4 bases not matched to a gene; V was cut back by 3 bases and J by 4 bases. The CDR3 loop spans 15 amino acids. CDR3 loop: CASGFGQGVADTQYF. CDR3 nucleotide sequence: TGTGCTAGTGGTTTCGGACAGGGGGTGGCAGATACGCAGTATTTT.

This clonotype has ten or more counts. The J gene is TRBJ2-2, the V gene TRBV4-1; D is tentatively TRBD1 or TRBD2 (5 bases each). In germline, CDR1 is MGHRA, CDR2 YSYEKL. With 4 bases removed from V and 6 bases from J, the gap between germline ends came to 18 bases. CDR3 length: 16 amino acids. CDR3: CASSPREAGSAGELFF. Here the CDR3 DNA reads TGCGCCAGCAGCCCTCGAGAGGCAGGGAGTGCCGGGGAGCTGTTTTTT.

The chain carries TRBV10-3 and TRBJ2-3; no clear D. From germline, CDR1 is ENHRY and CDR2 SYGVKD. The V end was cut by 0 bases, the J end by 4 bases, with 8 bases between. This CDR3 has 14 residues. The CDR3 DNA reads TGTGCCATCAGTGAGTCTGGGCACCCAGATACGCAGTATTTT. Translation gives CAISESGHPDTQYF.

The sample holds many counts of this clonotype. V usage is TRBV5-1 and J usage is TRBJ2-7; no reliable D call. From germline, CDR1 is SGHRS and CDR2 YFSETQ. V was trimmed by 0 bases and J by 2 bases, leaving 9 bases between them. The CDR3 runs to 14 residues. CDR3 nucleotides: TGCGCCAGCAGCTTGGTTCGCGGCACCTACGAGCAGTACTTC. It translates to CASSLVRGTYEQYF.

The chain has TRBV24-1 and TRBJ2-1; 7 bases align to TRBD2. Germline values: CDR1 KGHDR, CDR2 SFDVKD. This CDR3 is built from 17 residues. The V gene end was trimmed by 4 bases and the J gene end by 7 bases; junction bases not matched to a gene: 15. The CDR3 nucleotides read TGTGCCACCAGTGACGGGGCGCGGACTAGTGGTTTTAATGAGCAGTTCTTC. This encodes CATSDGARTSGFNEQFF.

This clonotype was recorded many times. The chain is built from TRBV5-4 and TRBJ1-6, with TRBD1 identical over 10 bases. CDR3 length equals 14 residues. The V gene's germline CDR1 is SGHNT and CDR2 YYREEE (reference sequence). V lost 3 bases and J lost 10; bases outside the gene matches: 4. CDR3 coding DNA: TGTGCCAGCAGCTCTGGGACAGGGGCATCACCCCTCCACTTT. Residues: CASSSGTGASPLHF.

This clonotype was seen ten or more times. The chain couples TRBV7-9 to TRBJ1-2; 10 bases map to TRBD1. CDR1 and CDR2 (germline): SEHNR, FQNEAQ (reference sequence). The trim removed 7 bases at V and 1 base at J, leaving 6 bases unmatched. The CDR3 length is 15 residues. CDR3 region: CASTRTGGINYGYTF. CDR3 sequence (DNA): TGTGCCAGCACCAGGACAGGGGGAATTAACTATGGCTACACCTTC.

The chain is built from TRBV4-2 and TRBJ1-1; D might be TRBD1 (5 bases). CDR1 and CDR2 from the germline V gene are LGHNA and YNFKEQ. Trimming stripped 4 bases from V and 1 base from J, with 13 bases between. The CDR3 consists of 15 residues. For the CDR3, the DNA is TGTGCCAGCAGCCTCTCTCTCCAGGGGAACACTGAAGCTTTCTTT. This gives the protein CASSLSLQGNTEAFF.